What follows describes a single TCR beta chain. The data were taken from a study of blood T cell repertoires in COVID-19. Clones were sequenced by immunoSEQ multiplex PCR, and TCRdb holds only the in-frame ones, with some missing. This table has under 200,000 clones, 85% to 90% appearing once. The CDR3 spans 16 residues. V lost 2 bases and J lost 4; bases outside the gene matches: 8. CDR1 MDHEN and CDR2 SYDVKM come from the germline V gene. The rearrangement uses TRBV28 and TRBJ1-5; 7 nucleotides match TRBD1. The specimen was peripheral blood. The receptor was derived from a man between 40 and 49 years old with active or convalescent COVID-19. The CDR3 bases are TGTGCCAGCAGTTTACGACAGGGCGGGTTGAATCAGCCCCAGCATTTT. This gives the protein CASSLRQGGLNQPQHF.